The 24 T cell receptor beta chains below come from one sample, sequenced in a study of prognosis after radiotherapy for stage I lung cancer. The study amplified the TCR beta CDR3 region from genomic DNA. This amplification was carried out by two rounds of multiplex PCR. Amplification in first-round PCR relied on primers specific to each TRBV and TRBJ gene. One entry per CDR3 protein results from TCRdb running MiXCR on the multiplex PCR reads. The sample holds about 30,000 distinct CDR3 sequences, about half seen once. The specimen was PBMCs, collected before or after stereotactic body radiation therapy (not recorded which). These TCRs come from a donor of 50 years or more with non-small cell lung cancer.

Note on this clonotype: A much larger clone is a single base away; this may be a read error. The chain has TRBV7-2 and TRBJ1-4; 8 nucleotides match TRBD1. Germline CDR1 is SGHTA and CDR2 is FQGNSA. This CDR3 region has 16 residues. Here the CDR3 reads CVSSLGQGATGEKLFF. The CDR3, as DNA: TGTGTCAGCAGCTTAGGGCAGGGGGCGACGGGCGAAAAACTGTTTTTT. The whole variable domain, remainder taken from reference TRBV7-2 and TRBJ1-4, is GAGVSQSPSNKVTEKGKDVELRCDPISGHTALYWYRQSLGQGLEFLIYFQGNSAPDKSGLPSDRFSAERTGGSVSTLTIQRTQQEDSAVYLCVSSLGQGATGEKLFFGSGTQLSVL.

This clonotype was picked up many times. The V call is TRBV3-2, the J call TRBJ1-5. TRBV3-2 is reported as a pseudogene. CDR3 length: 17 residues. The CDR3 sequence: CASSQETPYFSNQPQHF. The CDR3 nucleotides are TGTGCCAGCAGCCAAGAAACCCCGTATTTTAGCAATCAGCCCCAGCATTTT.

Points on this clonotype: One end of the junction varies from germline; a read error may be responsible. This chain connects TRBV2 to TRBJ2-7, with D perhaps matching TRBD2 (6 bases). The CDR3 is made up of 14 amino acids. Germline CDR1 SNHLY, CDR2 FYNNEI. Written as DNA, the CDR3 is TGTGCCAGCAGTGATGGCGGGGCCGTCTACGAGCAGTATTTC. Amino acids: CASSDGGAVYEQYF.

This clonotype is categorized as medium-sized (0.01 to 0.1%). The V gene is TRBV3-1, the J gene TRBJ1-4; possible D gene TRBD1, 6 bases. The V gene's germline CDR1 is LGHDT and CDR2 YNNKEL (reference sequence). The V end was cut by 4 bases, the J end by 5 bases, with 14 bases between. The CDR3 has 15 residues. CDR3 amino acids: CASSPRRGDNEKLFF. The CDR3 bases are TGTGCCAGCAGCCCCCGGAGGGGGGACAATGAAAAACTGTTTTTT.

About this clonotype: A much larger clone lies a single base off, so this may be a read error. For the CDR3, the DNA is TGTGCCACCGGGAGTGGCCTCAACACCGGGGAGCTGTTTTTT. It translates to CATGSGLNTGELFF. V is TRBV24-1 and J is TRBJ2-2, with D perhaps TRBD2 (5 bases). Trimming removed 9 bases at V and 2 bases at J, with 12 bases between. Per germline, CDR1 KGHDR and CDR2 SFDVKD. The CDR3 loop spans 14 amino acids.

The CDR3 loop is CASGQIGLGDEQFF. CDR3 sequence (DNA): TGCGCCAGCGGCCAAATTGGGCTTGGCGATGAGCAGTTCTTC. The V gene is TRBV5-1, the J gene TRBJ2-1; D gene unclear. Trimming shortened V by 7 bases and J by 8 bases, and 19 bases separated the two germline ends. Per germline, CDR1 SGHRS and CDR2 YFSETQ. CDR3 length equals 14 residues.

The J gene is TRBJ1-2, the V gene TRBV30; 10 bases line up with TRBD1. The CDR3 consists of 15 residues. The V gene end was trimmed by 4 bases and the J gene end by 8 bases; junction bases not matched to a gene: 13. CDR1 and CDR2 (germline): GTSNPN, SVGIG (reference sequence). The CDR3 DNA reads as TGTGCCTGGAAACCGGGACAGGGGTTTCGGGCCGGCTACACCTTC. It encodes CAWKPGQGFRAGYTF.

The chain combines TRBV10-3 with TRBJ2-7, with 8 bases lining up with TRBD2. The CDR3 covers 15 residues. Germline V lookup: CDR1 ENHRY, CDR2 SYGVKD. The ends lost 2 bases at V and 6 bases at J; junction bases unmatched: 9. This CDR3 is CAISEALGLAGEQYF. The CDR3 bases are TGTGCCATCAGTGAGGCACTAGGACTAGCCGGCGAGCAGTACTTC.

In its sample, this clonotype ranks as medium-sized. The chain combines TRBV7-8 with TRBJ1-2; D may be TRBD1 (6 bases). The CDR3 totals 15 residues. Germline V gives CDR1 SGHVS, CDR2 FQNEAQ. Trimming took off 0 bases at V and 4 bases at J, with 12 bases between the two ends. The CDR3, as DNA: TGTGCCAGCAGCTTAGCGAGCAGGGGAGGCTATGGCTACACCTTC. Its protein is CASSLASRGGYGYTF.

This clonotype was picked up many times. The chain uses TRBV7-2 and TRBJ2-1; TRBD1 matches at 7 bases. The CDR3 runs to 16 residues. J gave up 1 base and V 5 bases, and 8 bases lay outside the gene matches. Looked up from germline, CDR1 is SGHTA and CDR2 is FQGNSA. The chain's CDR3 is CASSVSGTESYNEQFF. CDR3 bases: TGTGCCAGCAGCGTCTCCGGGACAGAGTCCTACAATGAGCAGTTCTTC. The entire variable domain, with the rest obtained from reference TRBV7-2 and TRBJ2-1, is as follows: GAGVSQSPSNKVTEKGKDVELRCDPISGHTALYWYRQSLGQGLEFLIYFQGNSAPDKSGLPSDRFSAERTGGSVSTLTIQRTQQEDSAVYLCASSVSGTESYNEQFFGPGTRLTVL.

Concerning this clonotype itself: This may stem from a read error, because a much larger clone lies one nucleotide away. V usage is TRBV4-3 and J usage is TRBJ2-5; weak D call: TRBD1 (5 bases). The CDR3 has 14 amino acids. Germline lookup yields CDR1 LGHNA and CDR2 YSLEER. The germline V and J ends were trimmed by 4 bases and 4 bases, with 13 bases remaining between them. DNA for the CDR3: TGCGCCAGCAGCCTGTCAGGGTGCTCAGAGACCCAGTACTTC. Its translation is CASSLSGCSETQYF.

This clonotype was observed at least ten times. A much larger clone lies one base from this, so it may be a read error. The chain joins TRBV28 to TRBJ2-7; D is unclear. CDR3 length: 14 amino acids. The germline CDR1 and CDR2 sequences are MDHEN and SYDVKM. CDR3 region: CTSSLSPTSYEQYF. In DNA form, the CDR3 reads TGTACCAGCAGTTTATCCCCCACAAGTTACGAGCAGTACTTC.

A remark on this clonotype: A clone one base away is much larger, so this may be a read error. This rearrangement joins TRBV7-2 to TRBJ2-4, with D uncertain. Germline V CDR1 and CDR2: SGHTA, FQGNSA. V lost 1 base, J lost 7 bases, and 11 bases lay in between. The CDR3 covers 14 residues. The DNA for the CDR3 is TGTGCCAGCAGCTTAGTAGGTACAGTGAACATTCAGTACTTC. Encoded protein: CASSLVGTVNIQYF. Based on the CDR3 plus reference TRBV7-2 and TRBJ2-4, the full variable domain is GAGVSQSPSNKVTEKGKDVELRCDPISGHTALYWYRQSLGQGLEFLIYFQGNSAPDKSGLPSDRFSAERTGGSVSTLTIQRTQQEDSAVYLCASSLVGTVNIQYFGAGTRLSVL.

This clonotype has ten or more counts. The chain links TRBV19 to TRBJ2-1; the match to TRBD1 covers 9 bases. The CDR3 length is 16 residues. J was trimmed by 5 bases and V by 5 bases; bases with no gene match: 10. The V gene's germline CDR1 is LNHDA and CDR2 SQIVND (reference sequence). Here the CDR3 reads CASSATAGTGNNEQFF. For the CDR3, the DNA is TGTGCCAGTAGTGCCACCGCCGGGACAGGGAACAATGAGCAGTTCTTC. The whole variable domain, remainder taken from reference TRBV19 and TRBJ2-1, is DGGITQSPKYLFRKEGQNVTLSCEQNLNHDAMYWYRQDPGQGLRLIYYSQIVNDFQKGDIAEGYSVSREKKESFPLTVTSAQKNPTAFYLCASSATAGTGNNEQFFGPGTRLTVL.

This chain uses TRBV27 with TRBJ2-1, with 9 bases that match TRBD2. Germline loops: CDR1 MNHEY, CDR2 SMNVEV (reference sequence). V gave up 6 bases and J gave up 0 bases; unmatched junction bases: 3. The CDR3 spans 15 residues. The CDR3: CASRLSGSSYNEQFF. The CDR3, as DNA: TGTGCCAGCAGACTTAGCGGGAGCTCCTACAATGAGCAGTTCTTC.

The chain recombines TRBV20-1 with TRBJ2-5; D is uncertain. The CDR3 totals 14 residues. Germline CDR1 DFQATT, CDR2 SNEGSKA (reference sequence). V shed 6 bases and J shed 2 bases, with 16 bases lying between them. As DNA, the CDR3 is TGCAGTGCCCATCAAATCGACTTGCAAGAGACCCAGTACTTC. Protein product: CSAHQIDLQETQYF.

This clonotype has at least ten counts. V gene TRBV5-4 combines with J gene TRBJ1-2, with 7 bases identical to TRBD1. V lost 4 bases to trimming and J lost 5 bases; unmatched junction nucleotides: 11. The CDR3 loop spans 15 amino acids. CDR1 and CDR2 from the germline V gene are SGHNT and YYREEE (reference sequence). The CDR3 coding sequence is TGTGCCAGCAGCGAAAGACAGGGAGGAGGATATGGCTACACCTTC. This codes for CASSERQGGGYGYTF.

This chain connects TRBV6-5 to TRBJ2-7; the match to TRBD2 covers 13 bases. Germline V gene lookup returns CDR1 MNHEY and CDR2 SVGAGI. This CDR3 region has 15 residues. The CDR3 nucleotides read TGTTCCATCAGTTACGGACTAGCGGGAGTGGACGAGCAGTACTTC. Its translation: CSISYGLAGVDEQYF.

There are many counts of this clonotype. The chain recombines TRBV15 with TRBJ1-5; D is ambiguous. V was pared by 0 bases and J by 4 bases, with 13 bases between. Germline CDR1 is LNHNV and CDR2 is YYDKDF (reference sequence). The CDR3 runs to 16 residues. The CDR3 DNA reads as TGTGCCACCAGCAGAGATGGGGTCTCCTGGAATCAGCCCCAGCATTTT. This translates into CATSRDGVSWNQPQHF.

Remarks on this clonotype: This probably arose from a read error, given a far larger clone one base away. The chain joins TRBV2 to TRBJ2-2, with TRBD1 matching over 9 bases. This CDR3 has 16 residues. Germline CDR1 and CDR2: SNHLY and FYNNEI. For the CDR3, the DNA is TGTGCCAGCAGTGGCTCCGGACAGGGGAACATCGGGGAGCTGTTTTTT. It translates to CASSGSGQGNIGELFF.

This clonotype came up many times. This chain joins TRBV7-9 and TRBJ2-3, with D perhaps given as TRBD1 or TRBD2 (6 bases each). The V gene's germline CDR1 is SEHNR and CDR2 FQNEAQ (reference sequence). V lost 3 bases and J lost 15, with 16 bases in between. The CDR3 sequence is 12 residues long. CDR3 residues: CASSFPGRGGYF. CDR3 bases: TGTGCCAGCAGCTTTCCGGGCAGGGGAGGCTATTTT.

There are many counts of this clonotype. A much larger clone differs from this one at a single base, so this may be a read error. In nucleotides, the CDR3 is TGTGCCTGCAGCGTAGTTGCAGGGGGCGCAGATACGCAGTATTTT. It translates to CACSVVAGGADTQYF. The chain employs TRBV9 and TRBJ2-3, with 8 bases that match TRBD1. The V gene's germline CDR1 is SGDLS and CDR2 YYNGEE. The CDR3 extends over 15 amino acids.

Here the CDR3 reads CAWSVQSSEAFF. The CDR3 DNA sequence: TGTGCCTGGAGTGTCCAGAGCTCTGAAGCTTTCTTT. The gene calls are TRBV30 and TRBJ1-1, with D unclear. There are 12 residues in the CDR3. Trimming left V 0 bases short and J 6 bases short, with 8 bases between. Germline V gene sequence: CDR1 GTSNPN, CDR2 SVGIG (reference sequence).

This clonotype appeared many times. The chain recombines TRBV7-9 with TRBJ2-7; 7 bases map to TRBD1. Germline V CDR1 and CDR2: SEHNR, FQNEAQ (reference sequence). After removal of 5 bases from V and 2 bases from J, the junction contained 6 bases not matched to a gene. The CDR3 is 14 residues long. The DNA for the CDR3 is TGTGCCAGCAGCCCAGAGGACAGGACCTACGAGCAGTACTTC. Protein: CASSPEDRTYEQYF.